This TCR beta chain was recovered during a study of T cell responses to AZD1222 COVID-19 vaccine. Assay: immunoSEQ multiplex PCR; the TCRdb copy retains only in-frame clones and omits some. The table shows about 84,000 clones, with roughly 85% occurring only once. The clonotype comes from an adult in good health. Sample: peripheral blood, taken on day 0 of AZD1222 vaccination.

The DNA for the CDR3 is TGTGCCAGCAGCCAAGCAGGGCCTGAAGCTTTCTTT. Its translation is CASSQAGPEAFF. This chain links TRBV3-1 (or the pseudogene TRBV3-2) with TRBJ1-1; TRBD1 might be the D (5 bases). This CDR3 comprises 12 residues. Germline lookup yields CDR1 LGHDT and CDR2 YNNKEL (reference sequence). V was pared by 1 base and J by 6 bases, with 6 bases between.